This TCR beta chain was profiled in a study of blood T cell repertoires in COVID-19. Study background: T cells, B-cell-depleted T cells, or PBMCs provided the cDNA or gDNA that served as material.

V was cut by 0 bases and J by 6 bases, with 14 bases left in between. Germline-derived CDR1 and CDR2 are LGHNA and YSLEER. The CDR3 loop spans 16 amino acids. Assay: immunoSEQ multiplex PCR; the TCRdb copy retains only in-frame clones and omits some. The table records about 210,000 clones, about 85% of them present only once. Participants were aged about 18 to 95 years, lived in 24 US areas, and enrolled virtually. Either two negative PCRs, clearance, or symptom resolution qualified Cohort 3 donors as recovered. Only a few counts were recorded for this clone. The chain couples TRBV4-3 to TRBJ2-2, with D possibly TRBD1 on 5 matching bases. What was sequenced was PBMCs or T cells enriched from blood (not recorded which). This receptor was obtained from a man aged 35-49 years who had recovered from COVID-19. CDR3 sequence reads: CASSQDAPGHPGELFF. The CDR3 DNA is TGCGCCAGCAGCCAAGATGCCCCAGGGCATCCCGGGGAGCTGTTTTTT.